A selection of T cell receptor beta chains follows, all from one sample in a study of regulatory T cells in long-lasting Graves disease. TCRdb redid the calling of the multiplex PCR reads with MiXCR, one entry per CDR3 protein. Found here are about 470,000 distinct CDR3 sequences, more than 13% of them singletons; the top ten hold around 15%. The sample also formed part of further work on T cells in Graves' hyperthyroidism and ophthalmopathy.

The source material was peripheral blood mononuclear cells (PBMCs), sampled at new diagnosis, from a patient treated with antithyroid drugs. The receptor source for this set is a woman between 25 and 40 years old with Graves disease. The CDR3 runs from the conserved cysteine through the conserved F or W. D genes are given only for firm matches. The size of a clone is reported for some rows only, either as once, few or many, or as a class for expanded clones.

J gene: TRBJ2-1; D gene: NA; V gene: TRBV28; clone size: many; CDR3 DNA: TGTGCCAGCAGTCACCCACTAGACAATGAGCAGTTCTTC; CDR3 protein: CASSHPLDNEQFF
J gene: TRBJ2-1; D gene: NA; V gene: TRBV7-3; clone size: many; CDR3 DNA: TGTGCCAGCAGCTTAGAGGGTATTGGAGCGGCCGGGTACTACTACAATGAGCAGTTCTTC; CDR3 protein: CASSLEGIGAAGYYYNEQFF
J gene: TRBJ2-1; D gene: NA; V gene: TRBV11-3; clone size: many; CDR3 DNA: TGTGCCAGCAGCTCGAGCGGGACAGACAATGAGCAGTTCTTC; CDR3 protein: CASSSSGTDNEQFF
J gene: TRBJ1-1; D gene: NA; V gene: TRBV2; clone size: NA; CDR3 DNA: TGTGCCAGCAGTGAAGCGCGGGGTGAGAGAGGCACTGAAGCTTTCTTT; CDR3 protein: CASSEARGERGTEAFF
J gene: TRBJ1-4; D gene: NA; V gene: TRBV9; clone size: NA; CDR3 DNA: TGTGCCAGCAGCGCAGGGTTATCTACTGAAAAACTGTTTTTT; CDR3 protein: CASSAGLSTEKLFF
J gene: TRBJ2-5; D gene: NA; V gene: TRBV24-1; clone size: few; CDR3 DNA: TGTGCCTCCTCTCAGAATCCCCGGACCCAGTACTTC; CDR3 protein: CASSQNPRTQYF
J gene: TRBJ2-1; D gene: NA; V gene: TRBV12-3/TRBV12-4; clone size: NA; CDR3 DNA: TGTGCCAGCAACAATGTGGCCCCATCGCCCAATAAGCAGTTCTTC; CDR3 protein: CASNNVAPSPNKQFF
J gene: TRBJ2-7; D gene: TRBD2; V gene: TRBV5-1; clone size: few; CDR3 DNA: TGCGCCAGCAGTTTCAACAGCGGGAGGGCCCTCTACGAGCAGTACTTC; CDR3 protein: CASSFNSGRALYEQYF
J gene: TRBJ2-3; D gene: TRBD2; V gene: TRBV12-3/TRBV12-4; clone size: many; CDR3 DNA: TGTGCCAGCAGTTATCGGGAGGGAGGGCCAGATACGCAGTATTTT; CDR3 protein: CASSYREGGPDTQYF
J gene: TRBJ2-1; D gene: NA; V gene: TRBV20-1; clone size: many; CDR3 DNA: TGCAGTGCTAGAGATATGTCAAAAGGGCTTGAGCAGTTCTTC; CDR3 protein: CSARDMSKGLEQFF
J gene: TRBJ2-7; D gene: NA; V gene: TRBV24-1; clone size: many; CDR3 DNA: TGTGCCACCACCGGCCCCGCTGGCGAGCAGTACTTC; CDR3 protein: CATTGPAGEQYF
J gene: TRBJ2-7; D gene: NA; V gene: TRBV6-1; clone size: many; CDR3 DNA: TGTGCCAGCTTAGCACGGACACCCACCTACGAGCAGTACTTC; CDR3 protein: CASLARTPTYEQYF
J gene: TRBJ2-5; D gene: TRBD2; V gene: TRBV14; clone size: many; CDR3 DNA: TGTGCCAGCAGCCCGATGACTAGCGGGAGGGCCGAGACCCAGTACTTC; CDR3 protein: CASSPMTSGRAETQYF
J gene: TRBJ2-5; D gene: NA; V gene: TRBV7-2; clone size: many; CDR3 DNA: TGTGCCAGCAGCTTACCCCCGACTAGGCGGATCCTAGAGACCCAGTACTTC; CDR3 protein: CASSLPPTRRILETQYF
J gene: TRBJ2-5; D gene: TRBD2; V gene: TRBV9; clone size: few; CDR3 DNA: TGTGCCAGCAGTCCTAGCGGGAGGGCCCAGGAGACCCAGTACTTC; CDR3 protein: CASSPSGRAQETQYF
J gene: TRBJ1-3; D gene: NA; V gene: TRBV7-3; clone size: NA; CDR3 DNA: TGTGCCAGCAGCTTTGAGGCTACTGGAAACACCATATATTTT; CDR3 protein: CASSFEATGNTIYF
J gene: TRBJ2-3; D gene: TRBD2; V gene: TRBV7-9; clone size: many; CDR3 DNA: TGTGCCAGCAGGCCTAGGACTAGCGGGAGGATGGATACGCAGTATTTT; CDR3 protein: CASRPRTSGRMDTQYF
J gene: TRBJ2-5; D gene: NA; V gene: TRBV6-2/TRBV6-3; clone size: many; CDR3 DNA: TGTGCCAGCACAGCGGGAGAGACCCAGTACTTC; CDR3 protein: CASTAGETQYF
J gene: TRBJ2-3; D gene: NA; V gene: TRBV9; clone size: many; CDR3 DNA: TGTGCCAGCAGCGTGGGACACCAGTCAACAGATACGCAGTATTTT; CDR3 protein: CASSVGHQSTDTQYF
J gene: TRBJ2-1; D gene: NA; V gene: TRBV28; clone size: many; CDR3 DNA: TGTGCCAGCAATAAAAGGAGTGAGCAGTTCTTC; CDR3 protein: CASNKRSEQFF
J gene: TRBJ1-1; D gene: NA; V gene: TRBV5-6; clone size: few; CDR3 DNA: TGTGCCAGCAGCTTGTACCAGGGTAGGGCTGAAGCTTTCTTT; CDR3 protein: CASSLYQGRAEAFF
J gene: TRBJ2-1; D gene: NA; V gene: TRBV18; clone size: many; CDR3 DNA: TGTGCCAGCTCACCAGGGGGATTGGACTACAATGAGCAGTTCTTC; CDR3 protein: CASSPGGLDYNEQFF
J gene: TRBJ2-3; D gene: NA; V gene: TRBV4-1; clone size: few; CDR3 DNA: TGCGCCAGCAGCCCATACCCGACGCCGGTTGAGGATACGCAGTATTTT; CDR3 protein: CASSPYPTPVEDTQYF
J gene: TRBJ2-1; D gene: TRBD2; V gene: TRBV6-2/TRBV6-3; clone size: few; CDR3 DNA: TGTGCCAGCAGTTACTGGCCTAGCGGAGACCCAACCGAGTTCTTC; CDR3 protein: CASSYWPSGDPTEFF
J gene: TRBJ2-1; D gene: NA; V gene: TRBV6-1; clone size: NA; CDR3 DNA: TGTGCCAGCAGTGAAGACGGGCCCGGGACGAGCTCCTACAATGAGCAGTTCTTC; CDR3 protein: CASSEDGPGTSSYNEQFF
J gene: TRBJ1-1; D gene: NA; V gene: TRBV10-3; clone size: few; CDR3 DNA: TGTGCCATCAGTGACAAGCGGGCCTGGGCGAACACTGAAGCTTTCTTT; CDR3 protein: CAISDKRAWANTEAFF
J gene: TRBJ2-7; D gene: TRBD2; V gene: TRBV30; clone size: many; CDR3 DNA: TGTGCCTGGGGGACGGGACTAGCGCCGGGCGAGCAGTACTTC; CDR3 protein: CAWGTGLAPGEQYF
J gene: TRBJ2-7; D gene: TRBD2; V gene: TRBV24-1; clone size: many; CDR3 DNA: TGTGCCACCCGGGAGCGGGAGGCTGGTGAGCAGTACTTC; CDR3 protein: CATREREAGEQYF
J gene: TRBJ2-7; D gene: TRBD1; V gene: TRBV6-1; clone size: NA; CDR3 DNA: TGTGCCAGCAGTGCGGACAGGGTAGGCGAGCAGTACTTC; CDR3 protein: CASSADRVGEQYF
J gene: TRBJ1-4; D gene: NA; V gene: TRBV11-3; clone size: NA; CDR3 DNA: TGTGCCAGCAGCCACGCCCCCCTCGTAGGAATTAATGAAAAACTGTTTTTT; CDR3 protein: CASSHAPLVGINEKLFF
J gene: TRBJ2-5; D gene: NA; V gene: TRBV7-2; clone size: many; CDR3 DNA: TGTGCCAGCAGCTCGGGTAGCCGGGAGACCCAGTACTTC; CDR3 protein: CASSSGSRETQYF
J gene: TRBJ2-1; D gene: NA; V gene: TRBV5-1; clone size: NA; CDR3 DNA: TGCGCCAGCAGCTTCCAGCTGGCGAAGGATGAGCAGTTCTTC; CDR3 protein: CASSFQLAKDEQFF
J gene: TRBJ1-4; D gene: NA; V gene: TRBV7-2; clone size: NA; CDR3 DNA: TGTGCCAGCAGCTTAACAAATCGACTGTTTTTT; CDR3 protein: CASSLTNRLFF
J gene: TRBJ1-5; D gene: TRBD1; V gene: TRBV27; clone size: few; CDR3 DNA: TGTGCCAGCAGTTGGGGACAGGGAGACAATCAGCCCCAGCATTTT; CDR3 protein: CASSWGQGDNQPQHF
J gene: TRBJ2-7; D gene: NA; V gene: TRBV11-2; clone size: NA; CDR3 DNA: TGTGCCAGCAGCCCCCGGAGGGGGGACCCGAGGGCCTACGAGCAGCACTTC; CDR3 protein: CASSPRRGDPRAYEQHF
J gene: TRBJ1-1; D gene: NA; V gene: TRBV28; clone size: many; CDR3 DNA: TGTGCCAGCAGTTTACAGAGAGAGAACACTGAAGCTTTCTTT; CDR3 protein: CASSLQRENTEAFF
J gene: TRBJ2-7; D gene: TRBD2; V gene: TRBV10-3; clone size: NA; CDR3 DNA: TGTGCCCAATCCGCGGGAGGGGACGAGCAGTACTTC; CDR3 protein: CAQSAGGDEQYF
J gene: TRBJ2-2; D gene: TRBD2; V gene: TRBV6-4; clone size: NA; CDR3 DNA: TGTGCCAGCAGCCGACTCTCGACTAGCAGCGACTTTTACACCGGGGAGCTGTTTTTT; CDR3 protein: CASSRLSTSSDFYTGELFF